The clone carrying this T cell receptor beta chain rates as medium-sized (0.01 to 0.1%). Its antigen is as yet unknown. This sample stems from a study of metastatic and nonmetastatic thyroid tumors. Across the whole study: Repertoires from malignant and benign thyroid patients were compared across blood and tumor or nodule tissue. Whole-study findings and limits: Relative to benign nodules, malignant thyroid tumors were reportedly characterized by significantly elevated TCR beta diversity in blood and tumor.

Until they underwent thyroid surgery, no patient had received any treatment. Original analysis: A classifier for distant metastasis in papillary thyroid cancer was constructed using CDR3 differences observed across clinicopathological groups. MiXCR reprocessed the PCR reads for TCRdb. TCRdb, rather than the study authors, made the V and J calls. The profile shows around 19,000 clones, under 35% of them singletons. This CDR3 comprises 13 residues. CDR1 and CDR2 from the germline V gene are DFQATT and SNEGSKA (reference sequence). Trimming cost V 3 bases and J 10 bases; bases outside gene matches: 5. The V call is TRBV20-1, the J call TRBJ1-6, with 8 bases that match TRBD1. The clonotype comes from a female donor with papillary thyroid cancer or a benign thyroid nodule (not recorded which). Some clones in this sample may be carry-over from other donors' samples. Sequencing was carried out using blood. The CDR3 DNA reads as TGCAGTGCTAGTCGGGACAGGACATCACCCCTCCACTTT. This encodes CSASRDRTSPLHF.